This TCR beta chain was obtained from a study of T cells in tuberculosis. Study in general: In South Africa, adults with active tuberculosis were compared with IGRA-negative and latently infected IGRA-positive adolescents. Study observations and caveats: Using the GMM-specific repertoire gave about 90% accuracy versus about 70% with motifs. Active tuberculosis TCR-alpha repertoires lay closer to GMM-specific TCRs than IGRA-negative controls, suggesting clonal expansion.

Comment on this clone: Antigen: not known.

Here immunoSEQ multiplex PCR was the method, and the copy in TCRdb shows in-frame clones only, minus some. The sample shows more than 35,000 clones, roughly 93% of them seen only once. The CDR3 consists of 13 residues. V shed 4 bases and J shed 6 bases, with 11 bases lying between them. Looked up from germline, CDR1 is MNHEY and CDR2 is SVGAGI. Tuberculin skin test and IGRA determined adolescents' latent tuberculosis status at entry. This chain uses TRBV6-5 with TRBJ2-3, with a tentative D call TRBD2 (5 bases). The material sequenced was PBMCs. The receptor's source is a donor aged 5-35 years with latent tuberculosis or without tuberculosis infection. Some clones in this sample may be carry-over from other donors' samples. The CDR3 DNA sequence: TGTGCCAGCAGTTCAGCTTCGGGGGATACGCAGTATTTT. It encodes CASSSASGDTQYF.